Listed here is a single T cell receptor (beta chain). This sample was taken from a study of blood T cell repertoires in COVID-19. Across the whole study: Sample material is recorded as cDNA or gDNA derived from T cells, B-cell-depleted T cells, or PBMCs.

The J segment lost 5 bases and the V segment lost 4 bases, leaving 5 bases of the junction unmatched. CDR1 and CDR2 from the germline V gene are SGHTA and FQGNSA. There are 14 residues in the CDR3. In the authors' workflow: Reference gene primer amplification in the assay estimated nucleated cell counts. Sequenced by immunoSEQ multiplex PCR; TCRdb stores in-frame clones only, minus some. The D gene and trimming were derived from the DNA, and the V and J assignments and clone size from that table. This table has 55,000 to 75,000 clones, 80% appearing once. Input material: peripheral blood. The J gene is TRBJ2-7, the V gene TRBV7-2; 10 positions match TRBD2. The sequence derives from a man in his 70s who had recovered from COVID-19. The CDR3 coding sequence is TGTGCCAGCAGCTCCCTAGCGGGAGTCAACGAGCAGTACTTC. It specifies CASSSLAGVNEQYF.